This T cell receptor beta chain is from a study of blood T cell repertoires in COVID-19. Study summary: From the United States, Italy and Spain came samples of acute and convalescent COVID-19.

CDR1 and CDR2 (germline): MDHEN, SYDVKM. V dropped 4 bases and J dropped 3; count of bases not matched to a gene: 7. The CDR3 consists of 17 residues. Sequenced by immunoSEQ multiplex PCR; TCRdb stores in-frame clones only, minus some. The sample contains roughly 150,000 clones, roughly 80% of which appear only once. The chain recombines TRBV28 with TRBJ2-3, with 13 positions matching TRBD2. Sequencing used peripheral blood. The sequence was obtained from a man in his fifties or sixties with acute or convalescent COVID-19. CDR3 nucleotide sequence: TGTGCCAGCAGTTCACGGGTACTAGCGGGAGGGACAGATACGCAGTATTTT. It encodes CASSSRVLAGGTDTQYF.